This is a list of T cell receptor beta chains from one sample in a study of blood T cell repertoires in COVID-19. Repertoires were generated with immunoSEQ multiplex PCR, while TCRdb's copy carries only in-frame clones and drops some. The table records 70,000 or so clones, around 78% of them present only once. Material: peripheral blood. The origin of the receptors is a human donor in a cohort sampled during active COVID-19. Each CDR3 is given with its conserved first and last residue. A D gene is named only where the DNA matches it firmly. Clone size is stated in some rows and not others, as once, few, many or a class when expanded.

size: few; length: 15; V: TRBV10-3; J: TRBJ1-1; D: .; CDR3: CAISESYRLDTEAFF; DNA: TGTGCCATCAGTGAGTCGTACAGGTTGGACACTGAAGCTTTCTTT
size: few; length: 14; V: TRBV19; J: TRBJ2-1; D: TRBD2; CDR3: CASSRGLAGREQFF; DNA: TGTGCCAGTAGTAGGGGACTAGCGGGCCGTGAGCAGTTCTTC
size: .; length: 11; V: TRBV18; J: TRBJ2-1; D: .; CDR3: CASSPIDEQFF; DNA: TGTGCCAGCTCACCTATTGATGAGCAGTTCTTC
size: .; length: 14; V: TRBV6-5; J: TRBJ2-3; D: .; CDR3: CASRRAVSTDTQYF; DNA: TGTGCCAGCAGGCGAGCGGTTAGCACAGATACGCAGTATTTT
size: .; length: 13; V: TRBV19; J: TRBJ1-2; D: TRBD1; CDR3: CAVKGTGVYGYTF; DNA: TGTGCCGTCAAAGGGACAGGGGTCTATGGCTACACCTTC
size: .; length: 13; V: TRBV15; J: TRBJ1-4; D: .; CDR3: CATSRGGLGKTVF; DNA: TGTGCCACCAGCAGAGGAGGGCTGGGAAAAACTGTTTTT
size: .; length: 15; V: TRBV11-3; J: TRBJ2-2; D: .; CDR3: CASSLRSGNTGELFF; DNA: TGTGCCAGCAGCTTGAGGAGTGGGAACACCGGGGAGCTGTTTTTT
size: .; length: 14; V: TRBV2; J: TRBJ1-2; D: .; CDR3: CASRFQQGLHGYTF; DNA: TGTGCCAGCAGATTCCAACAGGGTCTCCATGGCTACACCTTC
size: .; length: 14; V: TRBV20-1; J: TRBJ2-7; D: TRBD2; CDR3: CSASVAGDVYEQYF; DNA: TGCAGTGCTAGTGTAGCGGGCGATGTCTACGAGCAGTACTTC
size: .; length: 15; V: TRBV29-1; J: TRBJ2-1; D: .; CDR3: CSVEEAGSSYNEQFF; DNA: TGCAGCGTTGAGGAGGCGGGGAGCTCCTACAATGAGCAGTTCTTC
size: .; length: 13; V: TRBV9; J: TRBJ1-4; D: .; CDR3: CASSVTPGGKLFF; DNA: TGTGCCAGCAGCGTAACCCCGGGTGGAAAACTGTTTTTT
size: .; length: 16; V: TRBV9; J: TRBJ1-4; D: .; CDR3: CASSVEGGGTHEKLFF; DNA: TGTGCCAGCAGCGTAGAGGGTGGGGGGACTCATGAAAAACTGTTTTTT
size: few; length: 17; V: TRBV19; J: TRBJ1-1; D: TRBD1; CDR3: CASSGVRDRGMNTEAFF; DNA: TGTGCCAGTAGCGGAGTCCGGGACAGGGGGATGAACACTGAAGCTTTCTTT
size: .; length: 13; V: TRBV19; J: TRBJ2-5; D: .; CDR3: CASSYRIQETQYF; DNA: TGTGCCAGTAGCTACAGGATCCAAGAGACCCAGTACTTC
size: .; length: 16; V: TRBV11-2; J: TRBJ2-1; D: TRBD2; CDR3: CASSSTSGRAGNEQFF; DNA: TGTGCCAGCAGCTCGACTAGCGGGAGGGCCGGCAATGAGCAGTTCTTC
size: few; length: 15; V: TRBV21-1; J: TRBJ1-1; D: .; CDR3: CASSKKTDPNTEAFF; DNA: TGTGCCAGCAGCAAGAAGACAGATCCGAACACTGAAGCTTTCTTT
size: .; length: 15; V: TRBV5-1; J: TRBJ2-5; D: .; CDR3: CASSLGWQGQETQYF; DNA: TGCGCCAGCAGCTTGGGGTGGCAGGGGCAAGAGACCCAGTACTTC
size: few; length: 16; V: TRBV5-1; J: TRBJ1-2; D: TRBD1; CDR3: CASSLPYTGANYGYTF; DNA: TGCGCCAGCAGCTTGCCTTATACAGGGGCCAACTATGGCTACACCTTC
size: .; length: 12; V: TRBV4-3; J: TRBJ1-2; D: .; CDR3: CASSQEAGGYTF; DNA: TGCGCCAGCAGCCAAGAAGCGGGTGGCTACACCTTC
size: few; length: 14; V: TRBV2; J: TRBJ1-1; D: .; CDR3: CASSEEGGVTEAFF; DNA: TGTGCCAGCAGTGAAGAGGGCGGGGTGACTGAAGCTTTCTTT
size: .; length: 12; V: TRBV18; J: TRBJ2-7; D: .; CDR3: CASSPGLGEQYF; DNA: TGTGCCAGCTCACCGGGCTTGGGCGAGCAGTACTTC
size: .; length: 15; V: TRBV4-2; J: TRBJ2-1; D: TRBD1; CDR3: CASSQRDRGDNEQFF; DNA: TGTGCCAGCAGCCAAAGGGACAGGGGAGACAATGAGCAGTTCTTC
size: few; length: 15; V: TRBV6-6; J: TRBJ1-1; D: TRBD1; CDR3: CASRTRTGLNTEAFF; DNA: TGTGCCAGCAGAACCCGGACAGGATTGAACACTGAAGCTTTCTTT
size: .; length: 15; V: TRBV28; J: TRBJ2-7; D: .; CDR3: CASSFQNLRTGEQYF; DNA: TGTGCCAGCAGTTTTCAGAATTTAAGAACAGGCGAGCAGTACTTC